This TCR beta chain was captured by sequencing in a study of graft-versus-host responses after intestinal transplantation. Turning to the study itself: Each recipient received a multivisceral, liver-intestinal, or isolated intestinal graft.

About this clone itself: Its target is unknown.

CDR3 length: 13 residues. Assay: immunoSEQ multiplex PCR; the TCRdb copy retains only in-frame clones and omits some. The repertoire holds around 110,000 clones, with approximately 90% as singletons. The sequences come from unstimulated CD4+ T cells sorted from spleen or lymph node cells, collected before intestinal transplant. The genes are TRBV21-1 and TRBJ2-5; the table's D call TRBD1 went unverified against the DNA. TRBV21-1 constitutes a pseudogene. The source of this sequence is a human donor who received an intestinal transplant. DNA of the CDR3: TGTGCCAGTCCACCCACAGGGGGAGAGACCCAGTACTTC. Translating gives CASPPTGGETQYF.